The source of this TCR beta chain is a study of blood T cell repertoires in COVID-19. Turning to the study itself: COVID-19 samples, acute and convalescent, were from the United States, Italy and Spain. In each case, the material was cDNA or gDNA derived from T cells, B-cell-depleted T cells, or PBMCs.

Seattle enrolled patients during active infection and tracked them longitudinally. Authors' analysis steps: The authors estimated nucleated cell counts from reference gene primer amplification. Libraries were prepared by immunoSEQ multiplex PCR; TCRdb keeps only in-frame clonotypes and omits some of them. That table is the source of V, J and clone size, and D and trimming were worked out from the DNA. The top ten clones hold about 30% of a sample with tens of thousands of clones, 80% to 90% of them seen once. V was trimmed by 2 bases and J by 0 bases, leaving 7 bases between them. CDR1 and CDR2 from the germline V gene are MGHRA and YSYEKL. CDR3 length: 15 amino acids.

The sequence came from a man aged 60 to 75 with COVID-19, enrolled during active disease. The sample consisted of peripheral blood. The chain carries TRBV4-1 and TRBJ1-4, with no clear D. DNA for the CDR3: TGCGCCAGCAGCCAAACGGTGGCAACTAATGAAAAACTGTTTTTT. Encoded protein: CASSQTVATNEKLFF.